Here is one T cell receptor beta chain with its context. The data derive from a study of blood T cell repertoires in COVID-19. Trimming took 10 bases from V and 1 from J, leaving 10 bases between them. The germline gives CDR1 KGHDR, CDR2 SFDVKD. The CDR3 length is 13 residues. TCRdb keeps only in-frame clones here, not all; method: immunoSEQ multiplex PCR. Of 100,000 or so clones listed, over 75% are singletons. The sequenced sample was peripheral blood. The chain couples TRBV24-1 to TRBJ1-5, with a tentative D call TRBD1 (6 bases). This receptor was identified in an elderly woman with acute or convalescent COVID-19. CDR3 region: CATARGSNQPQHF. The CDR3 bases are TGTGCCACGGCAAGGGGGAGCAATCAGCCCCAGCATTTT.